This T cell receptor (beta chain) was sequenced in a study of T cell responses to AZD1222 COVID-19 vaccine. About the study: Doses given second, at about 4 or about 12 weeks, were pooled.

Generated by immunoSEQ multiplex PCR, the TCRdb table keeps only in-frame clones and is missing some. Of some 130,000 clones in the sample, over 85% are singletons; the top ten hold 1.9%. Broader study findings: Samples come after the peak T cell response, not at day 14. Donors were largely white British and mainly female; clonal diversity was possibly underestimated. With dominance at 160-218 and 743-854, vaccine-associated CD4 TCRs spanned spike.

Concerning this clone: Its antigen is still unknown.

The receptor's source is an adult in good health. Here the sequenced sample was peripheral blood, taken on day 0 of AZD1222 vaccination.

CDR3 sequence reads: CASSVTGKNEQFF. For the CDR3, the DNA is TGTGCCAGCAGCGTGACAGGGAAGAATGAGCAGTTCTTC. This chain uses TRBV9 with TRBJ2-1; 7 nucleotides line up with TRBD1. Trimming at V came to 2 bases and at J to 7 bases, leaving 3 bases not matched to a gene. CDR3 length equals 13 residues. Germline loops: CDR1 SGDLS, CDR2 YYNGEE. The whole variable domain, remainder taken from reference TRBV9 and TRBJ2-1, is DSGVTQTPKHLITATGQRVTLRCSPRSGDLSVYWYQQSLDQGLQFLIQYYNGEERAKGNILERFSAQQFPDLHSELNLSSLELGDSALYFCASSVTGKNEQFFGPGTRLTVL.